The 26 T cell receptor beta chains below all came from one sample that was sequenced in a study of cytomegalovirus exposure and HLA in healthy donors. PCR amplification relied on 60 Vbeta primers (plus 13 Jbeta primers). Here immunoSEQ multiplex PCR was the method, and the copy in TCRdb shows in-frame clones only, minus some. The sample consists of about 100,000 clones, roughly three quarters of them appearing once. Sequenced input: PBMCs. The receptors were sampled from a female donor in good health and CMV-seropositive.

This clone was seen a handful of times. The chain carries TRBV6-5 and TRBJ1-5; 8 positions match TRBD1. CDR3 size: 13 residues. Trimming took 7 bases from V and 6 from J; bases not matched to a gene: 5. CDR1 is MNHEY and CDR2 is SVGAGI in the germline V gene. CDR3 sequence: CASTNRGGQPQHF. The CDR3 DNA sequence: TGTGCCAGCACCAACAGGGGGGGTCAGCCCCAGCATTTT.

The chain employs TRBV2 and TRBJ1-6; D gene uncertain. The CDR3 is made up of 13 amino acids. CDR1 is SNHLY and CDR2 is FYNNEI in the germline V gene. V lost 10 bases and J 7 bases, leaving 14 bases between the germline ends. CDR3 amino acids: CAISPGPNSPLHF. In nucleotides, the CDR3 is TGTGCCATCAGCCCTGGGCCGAATTCACCCCTCCACTTT.

The chain has TRBV7-9 and TRBJ2-1, with 9 bases identical to TRBD2. Germline loops: CDR1 SEHNR, CDR2 FQNEAQ (reference sequence). The ends lost 0 bases at V and 5 bases at J; junction bases unmatched: 2. This CDR3 is 15 amino acids long. In DNA, the CDR3 is TGTGCCAGCAGCTTAGCCAGCGGGGGGAACAATGAGCAGTTCTTC. Protein sequence: CASSLASGGNNEQFF.

This chain joins TRBV7-9 and TRBJ1-6; D remains unclear. V was shortened by 0 bases and J by 7 bases, with 10 bases between the two germline ends. This CDR3 spans 15 amino acids. In germline, CDR1 is SEHNR, CDR2 FQNEAQ (reference sequence). The CDR3 region is CASSLARLLNSPLHF. In DNA, the CDR3 is TGTGCCAGCAGCTTAGCGCGCCTTCTAAATTCACCCCTCCACTTT.

In this sample, this clone turned up a few times. The sample contains more than one DNA sequence encoding this CDR3. V usage is TRBV6-6 and J usage is TRBJ1-3, with no clear D. Per germline, CDR1 MNHNY and CDR2 SVGAGI (reference sequence). The V and J ends lost 2 bases and 0 bases respectively, with 8 bases between them. This CDR3 is 15 amino acids long. In DNA, the CDR3 is TGTGCCAGCAGTTACGGCGGGGACTCTGGAAACACCATATATTTT. Encoded protein: CASSYGGDSGNTIYF.

This chain connects TRBV14 to TRBJ2-3; D is perhaps TRBD2 (5 bases). In germline, CDR1 is SGHDN, CDR2 FVKESK. The CDR3 totals 14 residues. V lost 4 bases and J lost 2, with 10 bases in between. The CDR3 DNA is TGTGCCAGCAGCCCGGGGAGACTCACAGATACGCAGTATTTT. Protein sequence: CASSPGRLTDTQYF.

The chain has TRBV5-1 and TRBJ1-4; possible D gene TRBD1, 6 bases. Germline V gene lookup returns CDR1 SGHRS and CDR2 YFSETQ. V dropped 0 bases and J dropped 7 bases, with 19 bases sitting between them. The CDR3 is 17 amino acids. CDR3 in DNA: TGCGCCAGCAGCTTGGGCCCCCCAGGGGCCCTGAGTGAAAAACTGTTTTTT. It translates to CASSLGPPGALSEKLFF.

This rearrangement joins TRBV6-1 to TRBJ2-3; 11 positions agree with TRBD2. This CDR3 comprises 17 residues. Germline V gene data show CDR1 as MNHNS and CDR2 as SASEGT. V shed 3 bases, J shed 4 bases, and the junction held 9 bases outside the gene matches. The CDR3 DNA follows: TGTGCCAGCAGTGAGAGAAGGCTAGCGGGAGGTCCAGATACGCAGTATTTT. This codes for CASSERRLAGGPDTQYF.

V usage is TRBV7-6 and J usage is TRBJ2-1; TRBD1 agrees at 8 bases. Germline V gene lookup returns CDR1 SGHVS and CDR2 FNYEAQ. Trimming took 5 bases from V and 2 from J; bases not matched to a gene: 8. The CDR3 extends over 16 amino acids. DNA for the CDR3: TGTGCCAGCAGCCGCCGGACAGGGACAACCTACAATGAGCAGTTCTTC. Protein sequence: CASSRRTGTTYNEQFF.

V gene TRBV5-1 combines with J gene TRBJ2-7; D ambiguous. Trimming stripped 1 base from V and 0 bases from J, with 14 bases between. Per the germline V gene, CDR1 is SGHRS and CDR2 is YFSETQ. This CDR3 contains 16 residues. The CDR3 nucleotides read TGCGCCAGCAGCTTGAGTCGACGCCCGGGCTCCTACGAGCAGTACTTC. Amino acids: CASSLSRRPGSYEQYF.

J is TRBJ2-1 and V is TRBV2, with 11 bases lining up with TRBD2. The CDR3 runs 14 residues. Trimming at V came to 4 bases and at J to 8 bases, leaving 4 bases not matched to a gene. The germline V gene encodes CDR1 SNHLY and CDR2 FYNNEI. CDR3 sequence: CASSALAGGHEQFF. CDR3 sequence (DNA): TGTGCCAGCAGTGCGTTAGCGGGGGGGCATGAGCAGTTCTTC. The complete variable domain, with remaining parts taken from reference TRBV2 and TRBJ2-1, reads EPEVTQTPSHQVTQMGQEVILRCVPISNHLYFYWYRQILGQKVEFLVSFYNNEISEKSEIFDDQFSVERPDGSNFTLKIRSTKLEDSAMYFCASSALAGGHEQFFGPGTRLTVL.

The chain recombines TRBV4-1 with TRBJ2-1, with 7 bases that match TRBD2. The junction had 10 bases not matched to a gene; V was cut back by 4 bases and J by 4 bases. The length of the CDR3 is 16 residues. CDR1 and CDR2 (germline): MGHRA, YSYEKL. The CDR3 loop is CASSPNGLAVYNEQFF. CDR3 coding DNA: TGCGCCAGCAGCCCTAACGGCCTAGCGGTATACAATGAGCAGTTCTTC.

V gene TRBV30 combines with J gene TRBJ1-2; possibly TRBD1 for D (6 bases). Germline CDR1 reads GTSNPN; CDR2 reads SVGIG (reference sequence). V was shortened by 3 bases and J by 6 bases, with 14 bases between the two germline ends. The CDR3 is 13 residues long. CDR3 sequence reads: CAWRGEGGNGYTF. The CDR3 DNA sequence: TGTGCCTGGAGGGGGGAGGGGGGGAATGGCTACACCTTC.

This rearrangement joins TRBV6-5 to TRBJ1-1; a weak D match, TRBD1 (6 bases). Trimming stripped 5 bases from V and 4 bases from J, with 14 bases between. In germline, CDR1 is MNHEY, CDR2 SVGAGI. CDR3 length equals 14 residues. The CDR3: CASSQQGIVTEAFF. The CDR3 DNA reads TGTGCCAGCAGTCAACAGGGAATCGTCACTGAAGCTTTCTTT.

This clone was found a few times. This sequence joins TRBV6-5 and TRBJ2-5, with TRBD1 as a possible D gene (6 bases). Per the germline V gene, CDR1 is MNHEY and CDR2 is SVGAGI. V lost 6 bases to trimming and J lost 5 bases, with 19 bases between them. There are 15 residues in the CDR3. CDR3: CASSPSQGIGETQYF. The CDR3 DNA sequence: TGTGCCAGCAGCCCCTCCCAGGGGATCGGGGAGACCCAGTACTTC.

The chain links TRBV5-6 to TRBJ2-5; D remains ambiguous. The J call is doubtful: the DNA matches TRBJ2-7 better. The length of the CDR3 is 12 residues. Per the germline V gene, CDR1 is SGHDT and CDR2 is YYEEEE. CDR3 DNA: TGTGCCAGCAGCTTGGTTATGGGCGAGCAGTACTTC. This sequence encodes CASSLVMGEQYF.

The rearrangement uses TRBV6-6 and TRBJ2-1, with 7 bases lining up with TRBD2. The CDR3 totals 16 residues. Germline V gene data show CDR1 as MNHNY and CDR2 as SVGAGI (reference sequence). Unmatched junction bases numbered 10, after V lost 8 bases and J lost 0 bases. The DNA of the CDR3 is TGTGCCAGCCAAGAAAACCCGGGGGGCTCCTACAATGAGCAGTTCTTC. The encoded protein is CASQENPGGSYNEQFF.

V and J are TRBV29-1 and TRBJ1-2, with D perhaps TRBD1 (6 bases). Germline V gene lookup returns CDR1 SQVTM and CDR2 ANQGSEA. V dropped 0 bases and J dropped 2 bases, with 13 bases sitting between them. The CDR3 totals 15 residues. The CDR3 DNA reads as TGCAGCGTTGAAGACCGGACAGAGCCAAACTATGGCTACACCTTC. The encoded protein is CSVEDRTEPNYGYTF.

The genes are TRBV6-5 and TRBJ1-3; weak D call: TRBD1 (5 bases). CDR3 length: 15 residues. Deletions cut 6 bases from V and 0 bases from J, with 12 bases between. From germline, CDR1 is MNHEY and CDR2 SVGAGI. For the CDR3, the DNA is TGTGCCAGCAGAATAACGACAGTCTCTGGAAACACCATATATTTT. It specifies CASRITTVSGNTIYF.

V and J are TRBV19 and TRBJ2-7; TRBD2 agrees at 9 bases. The junction had 11 bases not matched to a gene; V was cut back by 4 bases and J by 7 bases. The CDR3 runs to 15 residues. The V gene's germline CDR1 is LNHDA and CDR2 SQIVND (reference sequence). This chain's CDR3 is CASSTLAGKIGEQYF. The CDR3 bases are TGTGCCAGTAGTACCCTAGCGGGGAAGATAGGGGAGCAGTACTTC.

This clone was detected a few times. The chain uses TRBV27 and TRBJ1-3, with D unclear. The CDR3 totals 13 residues. From germline, CDR1 is MNHEY and CDR2 SMNVEV (reference sequence). V was clipped by 4 bases and J by 3 bases, with 7 bases between them. CDR3 region: CASSSGNGNTIYF. Written as DNA, the CDR3 is TGTGCCAGCAGTTCCGGGAATGGAAACACCATATATTTT.

The CDR3 here is CASSLGGLGTEAFF. For the CDR3, the DNA is TGCGCCAGCAGCTTGGGGGGGCTTGGCACTGAAGCTTTCTTT. J is TRBJ1-1 and V is TRBV5-1; D perhaps matches TRBD1 (6 bases). Looked up from germline, CDR1 is SGHRS and CDR2 is YFSETQ. The germline V and J ends were trimmed by 0 bases and 4 bases, with 10 bases remaining between them. The CDR3 is made up of 14 amino acids.

The chain carries TRBV11-2 and TRBJ2-7; D is perhaps TRBD1 (5 bases). This CDR3 is built from 15 residues. Trimming stripped 3 bases from V and 2 bases from J, with 14 bases between. Per the germline V gene, CDR1 is SGHAT and CDR2 is FQNNGV. CDR3 protein: CASSFDRYHTYEQYF. CDR3 sequence (DNA): TGTGCCAGCAGCTTTGACAGATACCACACCTACGAGCAGTACTTC.

The chain uses TRBV6-4 and TRBJ2-3, with D perhaps TRBD1 (6 bases). Per the germline V gene, CDR1 is MRHNA and CDR2 is SNTAGT. This CDR3 has 13 residues. V was cut by 6 bases and J by 3 bases, with 10 bases left in between. Here the CDR3 DNA reads TGTGCCAGCAGGATTACAGGGACAGATACGCAGTATTTT. Its protein product is CASRITGTDTQYF.

V and J are TRBV18 and TRBJ2-2; D gene ambiguous. V dropped 4 bases and J dropped 2 bases, with 17 bases sitting between them. CDR1 and CDR2 (germline): KGHSH, LQKENI. The length of the CDR3 is 17 residues. The CDR3 nucleotides are TGTGCCAGCTCACTCCTCCCAGCAGACTTAAACACCGGGGAGCTGTTTTTT. This codes for CASSLLPADLNTGELFF.

The rearrangement links TRBV10-1 to TRBJ2-2, with 9 positions matching TRBD1. The CDR3 sequence is 14 residues long. V lost 7 bases and J lost 3; bases outside the gene matches: 3. Germline CDR1 WNHNN, CDR2 SYGVQD (reference sequence). The CDR3 is CASKRDRDTGELFF. The CDR3 nucleotides read TGCGCCAGCAAACGGGACAGGGACACCGGGGAGCTGTTTTTT.